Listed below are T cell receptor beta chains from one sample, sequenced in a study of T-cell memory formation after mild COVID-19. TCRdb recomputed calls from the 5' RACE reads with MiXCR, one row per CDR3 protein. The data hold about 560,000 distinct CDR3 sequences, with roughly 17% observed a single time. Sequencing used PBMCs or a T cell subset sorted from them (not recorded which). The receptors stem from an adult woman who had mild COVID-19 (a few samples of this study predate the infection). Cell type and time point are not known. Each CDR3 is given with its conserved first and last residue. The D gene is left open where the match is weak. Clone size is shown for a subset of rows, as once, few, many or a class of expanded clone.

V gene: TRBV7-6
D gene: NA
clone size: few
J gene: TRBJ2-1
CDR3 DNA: TGTGCCAGCAGCTTAGTAGACAGCTCCTACAATGAGCAGTTCTTC
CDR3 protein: CASSLVDSSYNEQFF

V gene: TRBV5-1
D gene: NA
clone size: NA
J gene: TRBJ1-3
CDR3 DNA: TGCGCCAGCAGTGCCGACGGTCTTGGGGGCACCATATATTTT
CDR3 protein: CASSADGLGGTIYF

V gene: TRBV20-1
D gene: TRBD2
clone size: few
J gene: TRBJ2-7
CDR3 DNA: TGCAGTGCTAGAGATAGACTAGCGGGATTTGAGCAGTACTTC
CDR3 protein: CSARDRLAGFEQYF

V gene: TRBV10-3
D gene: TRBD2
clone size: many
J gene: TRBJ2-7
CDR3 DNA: TGTGCCATCAGTGGAATCGCTAAGCGGGAGAACGAGCAGTACTTC
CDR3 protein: CAISGIAKRENEQYF

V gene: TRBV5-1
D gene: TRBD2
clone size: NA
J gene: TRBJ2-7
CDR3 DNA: TGCGCCAGCAGCTTCGCTAGCGGGGCCTACGAGCAGTACTTC
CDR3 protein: CASSFASGAYEQYF

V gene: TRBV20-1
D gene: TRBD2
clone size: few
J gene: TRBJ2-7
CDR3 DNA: TGCAGTGCTAGAGTAGCGGGAGGGCCGTATGACGAGCAGTACTTC
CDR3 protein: CSARVAGGPYDEQYF

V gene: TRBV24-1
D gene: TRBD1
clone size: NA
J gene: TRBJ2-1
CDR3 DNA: TGTGCCACCCGGGACAGGGGCCGGAGTGAGCAGTTCTTC
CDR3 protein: CATRDRGRSEQFF

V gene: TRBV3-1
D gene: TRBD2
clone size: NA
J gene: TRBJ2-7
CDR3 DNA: TGTGCCAGCGCTCCGGGACTAGCGGTGGAATACGAGCAGTACTTC
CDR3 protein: CASAPGLAVEYEQYF

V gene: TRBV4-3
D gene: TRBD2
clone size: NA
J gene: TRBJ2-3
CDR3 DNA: TGCGCCAGCAGCCAAGATGGGGTCAGCGGGAGTGTCACAGATACGCAGTATTTT
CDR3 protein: CASSQDGVSGSVTDTQYF

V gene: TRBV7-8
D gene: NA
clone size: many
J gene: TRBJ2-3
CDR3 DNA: TGTGCCAGCAGCTTAGTTGGCAGCCGCACAGATACGCAGTATTTT
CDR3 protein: CASSLVGSRTDTQYF

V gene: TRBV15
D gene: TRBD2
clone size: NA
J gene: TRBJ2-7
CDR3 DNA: TGTGCCACCACCCCAGGGCGGGGGACTTACGAGCAGTACTTC
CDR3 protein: CATTPGRGTYEQYF

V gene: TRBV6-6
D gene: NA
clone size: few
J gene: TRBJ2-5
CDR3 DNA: TGTGCCAGCAGTTACGGGGGGGCACAAGAGACCCAGTACTTC
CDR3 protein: CASSYGGAQETQYF

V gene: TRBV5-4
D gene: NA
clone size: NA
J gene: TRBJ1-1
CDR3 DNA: TGTGCCAGCAGGTTGGACGGAACCTCCACTGAAGCTTTCTTT
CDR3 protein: CASRLDGTSTEAFF

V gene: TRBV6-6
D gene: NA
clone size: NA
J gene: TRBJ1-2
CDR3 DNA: TGTGCCAGCAAAGAGGGCGGGAGCTATGGCTACACCTTC
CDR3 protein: CASKEGGSYGYTF

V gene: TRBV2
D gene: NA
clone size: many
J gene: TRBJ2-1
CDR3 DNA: TGTGCCAGCAGCGAGAACAATGAGCAGTTCTTC
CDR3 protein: CASSENNEQFF

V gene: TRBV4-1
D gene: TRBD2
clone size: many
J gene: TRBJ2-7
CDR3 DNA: TGCGCCAGCAGCCACCCGGGACTAGCGGGGGGGCCCCTCTCGTACGAGCAGTACTTC
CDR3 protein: CASSHPGLAGGPLSYEQYF

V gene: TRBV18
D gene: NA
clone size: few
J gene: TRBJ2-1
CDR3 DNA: TGTGCCAGCTCACCACCCGGGTCCACCCCCAACGAGCAGTTCTTC
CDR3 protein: CASSPPGSTPNEQFF

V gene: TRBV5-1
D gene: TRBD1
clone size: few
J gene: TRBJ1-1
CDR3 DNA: TGCGCCAGCAGCAGCCGGGACAGGGGGAAAAGGAACACTGAAGCTTTCTTT
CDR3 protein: CASSSRDRGKRNTEAFF

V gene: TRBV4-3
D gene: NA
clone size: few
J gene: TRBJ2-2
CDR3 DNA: TGCGCCAGCAGCCCCCTCGGGAGTTCCGGGAGAGGCACCGGGGAGCTGTTTTTT
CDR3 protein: CASSPLGSSGRGTGELFF

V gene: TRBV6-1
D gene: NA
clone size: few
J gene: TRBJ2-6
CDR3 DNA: TGTGCCAGCAGTGCTATCGGGGCCAACGTCCTGACTTTC
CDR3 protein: CASSAIGANVLTF

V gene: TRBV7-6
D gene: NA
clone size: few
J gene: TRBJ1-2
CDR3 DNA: TGTGCCAGCAGCTCCAAGATGGGGGGCTATGGCTACACCTTC
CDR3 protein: CASSSKMGGYGYTF

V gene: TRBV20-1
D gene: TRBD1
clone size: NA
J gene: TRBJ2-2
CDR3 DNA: TGCAGTGCTAAATGGGACAGGGACCACGGGGAGCTGTTTTTT
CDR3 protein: CSAKWDRDHGELFF

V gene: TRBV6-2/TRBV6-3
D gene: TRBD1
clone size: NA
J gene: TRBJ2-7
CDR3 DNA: TGTGCCAGCAGTTTCGGACAGGGTTTTTCCTACGAGCAGTACTTC
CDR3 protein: CASSFGQGFSYEQYF

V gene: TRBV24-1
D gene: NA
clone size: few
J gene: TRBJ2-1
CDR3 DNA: TGTGCCACCAGTGACTCGGGACTGGTCTTTTTAGAGCAGTTCTTC
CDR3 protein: CATSDSGLVFLEQFF

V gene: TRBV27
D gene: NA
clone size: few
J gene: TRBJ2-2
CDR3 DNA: TGTGCCAGCAGTTCCTTGGGCGGGGCCGGGGAGCTGTTTTTT
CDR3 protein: CASSSLGGAGELFF

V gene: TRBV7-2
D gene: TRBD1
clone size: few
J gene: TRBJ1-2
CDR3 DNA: TGTGCCAGCAGGTCTGGACAGGGAAACTATGGCTACACCTTC
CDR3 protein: CASRSGQGNYGYTF

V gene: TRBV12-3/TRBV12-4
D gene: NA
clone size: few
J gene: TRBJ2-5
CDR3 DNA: TGTGCCAGCAGTGCCGGGACTCAGGCCTCGGAGACCCAGTACTTC
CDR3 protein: CASSAGTQASETQYF

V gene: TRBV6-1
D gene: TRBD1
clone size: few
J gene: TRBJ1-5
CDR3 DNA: TGTGCCAGCAGTGAAATGGGACAGAGCAATCAGCCCCAGCATTTT
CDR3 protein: CASSEMGQSNQPQHF

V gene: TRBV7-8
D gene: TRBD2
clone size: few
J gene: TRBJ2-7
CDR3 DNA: TGTGCCAGCAGCTTAGAAGGGTTGGCTAGCGGGACCTACGAGCAGTACTTC
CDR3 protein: CASSLEGLASGTYEQYF

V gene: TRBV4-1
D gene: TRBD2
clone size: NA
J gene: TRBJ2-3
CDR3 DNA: TGCGCCAGCAGCCTTTCCCACTGGGCAGCGGGGGGTATTCCTAGCACAGATACGCAGTATTTT
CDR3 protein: CASSLSHWAAGGIPSTDTQYF

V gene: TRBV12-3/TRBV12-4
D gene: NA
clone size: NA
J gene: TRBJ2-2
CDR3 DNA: TGTGCCAGCAGTTTCAAGACCACCGGGGAGCTGTTTTTT
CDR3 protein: CASSFKTTGELFF

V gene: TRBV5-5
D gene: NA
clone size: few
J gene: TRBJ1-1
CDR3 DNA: TGTGCCAGCAGCCTGGGACCCCAGAACCTGGGGACTGAAGCTTTCTTT
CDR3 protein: CASSLGPQNLGTEAFF

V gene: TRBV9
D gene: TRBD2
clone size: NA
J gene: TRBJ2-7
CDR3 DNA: TGTGCCAGCAGCGCCCGGGAGGGCCACTACGAGCAGTACTTC
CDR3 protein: CASSAREGHYEQYF

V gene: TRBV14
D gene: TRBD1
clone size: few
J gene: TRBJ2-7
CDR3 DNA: TGTGCCAGCAGCCAAGATTGGGAGCAGGGGGCCTACGAGCAGTACTTC
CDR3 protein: CASSQDWEQGAYEQYF

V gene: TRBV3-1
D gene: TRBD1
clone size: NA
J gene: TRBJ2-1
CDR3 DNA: TGTGCCAGCAGTGGGGACAGGGTCTACAATGAGCAGTTCTTC
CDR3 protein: CASSGDRVYNEQFF

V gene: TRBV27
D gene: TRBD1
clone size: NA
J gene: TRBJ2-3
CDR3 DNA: TGTGCCAGCAGTACGACAGGGGGCAAAACAGATACGCAGTATTTT
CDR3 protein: CASSTTGGKTDTQYF

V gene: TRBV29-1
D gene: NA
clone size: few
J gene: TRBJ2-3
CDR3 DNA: TGCAGCGTTGATAAGGCGGATACGCAGTATTTT
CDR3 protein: CSVDKADTQYF

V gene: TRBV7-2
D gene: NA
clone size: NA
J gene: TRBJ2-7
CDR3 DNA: TGTGCCAGCAGCTTAGGAGCGGCCCCGGGCTACGAGCAGTACTTC
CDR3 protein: CASSLGAAPGYEQYF

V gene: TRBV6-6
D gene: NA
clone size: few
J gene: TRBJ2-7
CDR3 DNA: TGTGCCAGCAGTTACTCGGGGGGCAGGGACCGAAGGGGCAACGAGCAGTACTTC
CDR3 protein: CASSYSGGRDRRGNEQYF

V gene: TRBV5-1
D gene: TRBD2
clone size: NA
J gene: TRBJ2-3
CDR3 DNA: TGCGCCAGCAGCAAGGAGACTAGCGGGGGGCCCCCAGATACGCAGTATTTT
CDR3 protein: CASSKETSGGPPDTQYF

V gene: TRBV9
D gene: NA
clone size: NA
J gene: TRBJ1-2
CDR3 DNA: TGTGCCAGCAGCGTATCGGACAGAGCCTATGGCTACACCTTC
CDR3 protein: CASSVSDRAYGYTF

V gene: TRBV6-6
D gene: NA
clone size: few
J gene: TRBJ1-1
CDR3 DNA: TGTGCCAGCACCACAGGGAATTTCATGAACACTGAAGCTTTCTTT
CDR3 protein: CASTTGNFMNTEAFF

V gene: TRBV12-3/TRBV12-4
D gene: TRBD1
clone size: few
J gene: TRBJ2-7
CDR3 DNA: TGTGCCAGCAGGCCCACAGGACAGGTTTACGAGCAGTACTTC
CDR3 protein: CASRPTGQVYEQYF

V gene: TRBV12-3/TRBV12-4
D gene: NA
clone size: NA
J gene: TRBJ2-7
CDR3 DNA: TGTGCCAGCAGTTCGCCAGGGCCTCTCTCCTACGAGCAGTACTTC
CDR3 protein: CASSSPGPLSYEQYF

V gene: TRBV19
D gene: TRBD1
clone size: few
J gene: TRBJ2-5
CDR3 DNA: TGTGCCAGTAGTCCCCGGGGACAGGGGGCGAAGGAGACCCAGTACTTC
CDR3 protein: CASSPRGQGAKETQYF

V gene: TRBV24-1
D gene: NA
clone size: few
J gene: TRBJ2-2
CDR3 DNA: TGTGCCACCAGTGTCGGGTCACCCCCCGGGGAGCTGTTTTTT
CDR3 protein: CATSVGSPPGELFF

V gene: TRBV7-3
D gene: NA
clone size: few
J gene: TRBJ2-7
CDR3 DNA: TGTGCCAGCAGCTTAGGAGGGCAGGTGAGCTCCTACGAGCAGTACTTC
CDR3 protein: CASSLGGQVSSYEQYF

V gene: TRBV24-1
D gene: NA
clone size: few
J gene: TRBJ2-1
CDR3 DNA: TGTGCCACCAGTGATCTGACTGGTTGGGACAATGAGCAGTTCTTC
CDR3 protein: CATSDLTGWDNEQFF